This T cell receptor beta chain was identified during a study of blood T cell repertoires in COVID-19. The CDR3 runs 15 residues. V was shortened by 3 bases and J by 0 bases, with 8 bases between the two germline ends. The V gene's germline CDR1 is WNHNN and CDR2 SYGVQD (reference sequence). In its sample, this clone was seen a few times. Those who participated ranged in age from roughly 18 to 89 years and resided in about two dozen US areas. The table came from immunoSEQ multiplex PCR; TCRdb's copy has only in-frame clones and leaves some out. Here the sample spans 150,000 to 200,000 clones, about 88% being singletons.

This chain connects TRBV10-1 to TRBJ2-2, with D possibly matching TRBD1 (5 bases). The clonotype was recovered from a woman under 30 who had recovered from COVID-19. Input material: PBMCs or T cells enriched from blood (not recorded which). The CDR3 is CASSDRVANTGELFF. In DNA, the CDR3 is TGCGCCAGCAGTGACAGGGTTGCGAACACCGGGGAGCTGTTTTTT.